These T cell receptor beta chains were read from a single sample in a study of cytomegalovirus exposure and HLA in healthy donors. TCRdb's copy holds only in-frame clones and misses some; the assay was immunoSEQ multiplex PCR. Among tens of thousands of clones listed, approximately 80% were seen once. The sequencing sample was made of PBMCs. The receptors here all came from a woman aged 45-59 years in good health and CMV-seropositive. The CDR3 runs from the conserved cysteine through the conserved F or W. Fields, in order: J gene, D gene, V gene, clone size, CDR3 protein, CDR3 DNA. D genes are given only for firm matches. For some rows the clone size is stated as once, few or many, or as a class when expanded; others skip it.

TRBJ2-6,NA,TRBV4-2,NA,CASSQESYGNSGANVLTF,TGTGCCAGCAGCCAAGAGAGCTACGGGAATTCTGGGGCCAACGTCCTGACTTTC
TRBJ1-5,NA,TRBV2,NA,CASSVVQNQPQHF,TGTGCCAGCAGTGTTGTACAGAATCAGCCCCAGCATTTT
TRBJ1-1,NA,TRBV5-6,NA,CASSLEAGVNTEAFF,TGTGCCAGCAGCTTGGAGGCAGGGGTGAACACTGAAGCTTTCTTT
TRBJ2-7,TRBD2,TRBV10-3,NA,CAISEKTSGGAIEQYF,TGTGCCATCAGTGAGAAGACTAGCGGGGGGGCCATCGAGCAGTACTTC
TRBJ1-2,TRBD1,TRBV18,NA,CASSPGQGDYGYTF,TGTGCCAGCTCACCAGGTCAGGGGGACTATGGCTACACCTTC
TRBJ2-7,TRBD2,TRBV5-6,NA,CASSLRTSGGPSYEQYF,TGTGCCAGCAGCTTAAGGACTAGCGGGGGCCCCTCCTACGAGCAGTACTTC
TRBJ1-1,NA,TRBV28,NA,CASSLATEAFF,TGTGCCAGCAGTTTGGCCACTGAAGCTTTCTTT
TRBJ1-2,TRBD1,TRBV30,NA,CAWSTGARGYTF,TGTGCCTGGAGCACAGGGGCAAGGGGCTACACCTTC
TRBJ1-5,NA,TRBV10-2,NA,CASSPQGSQPQHF,TGCGCCAGCAGCCCACAGGGATCTCAGCCCCAGCATTTT
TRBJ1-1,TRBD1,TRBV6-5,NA,CASSFGSGQGISEAFF,TGTGCCAGCAGTTTTGGGTCGGGACAGGGGATCTCTGAAGCTTTCTTT
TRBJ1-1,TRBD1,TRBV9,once,CASSGPTTGTEAFF,TGTGCCAGCAGCGGACCCACGACAGGGACTGAAGCTTTCTTT
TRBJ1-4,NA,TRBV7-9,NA,CSSSLRLEKLFF,TGTTCCAGCAGCCTCCGACTTGAAAAACTGTTTTTT
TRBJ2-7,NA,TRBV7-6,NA,CASSLEDTSYEQYF,TGTGCCAGCAGCTTAGAGGACACCTCCTACGAGCAGTACTTC
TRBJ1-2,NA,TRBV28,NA,CASTLSLLVPYTF,TGTGCCAGCACCCTCTCCTTATTAGTGCCCTACACCTTC
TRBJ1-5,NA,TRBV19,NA,CASKRRRENQPQHF,TGTGCCAGTAAGAGGAGGAGAGAAAATCAGCCCCAGCATTTT
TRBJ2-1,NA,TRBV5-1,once,CASSFAGIYGEQFF,TGCGCCAGCAGCTTTGCAGGAATTTATGGTGAGCAGTTCTTC
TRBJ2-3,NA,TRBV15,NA,CATSRDRGDTQYF,TGTGCCACCAGCAGAGATAGGGGAGATACGCAGTATTTT
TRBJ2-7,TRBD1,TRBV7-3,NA,CASSSGTGINEQYF,TGTGCCAGCAGCTCCGGGACAGGGATCAACGAGCAGTACTTC
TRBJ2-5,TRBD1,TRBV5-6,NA,CASSLGTGQDQYF,TGTGCCAGCAGCTTGGGGACAGGGCAGGACCAGTACTTC
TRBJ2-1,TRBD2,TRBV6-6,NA,CASVALAGGLGEQFF,TGTGCCAGCGTAGCACTAGCGGGGGGGCTCGGTGAGCAGTTCTTC
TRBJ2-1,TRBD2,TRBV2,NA,CASSGSGGWNEQFF,TGTGCCAGCAGTGGGTCGGGAGGTTGGAATGAGCAGTTCTTC
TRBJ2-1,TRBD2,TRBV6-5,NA,CASSYILAGGEQFF,TGTGCCAGCAGTTACATCTTAGCGGGAGGAGAGCAGTTCTTC
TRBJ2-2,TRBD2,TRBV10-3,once,CAISRLAETGELFF,TGTGCCATCAGTCGACTAGCGGAAACCGGGGAGCTGTTTTTT
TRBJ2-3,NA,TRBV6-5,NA,CASSTLRPSTDTQYF,TGTGCCAGCAGTACCCTCAGGCCTAGCACAGATACGCAGTATTTT
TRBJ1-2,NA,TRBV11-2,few,CASSLLQGEDGYTF,TGTGCCAGCAGCTTATTACAGGGTGAGGATGGCTACACCTTC
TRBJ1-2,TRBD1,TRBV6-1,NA,CASSGTGDFGYTF,TGTGCCAGCAGCGGGACAGGGGATTTTGGCTACACCTTC
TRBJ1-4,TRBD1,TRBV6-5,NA,CASTKTGRNEKLFF,TGTGCCAGCACTAAGACAGGGCGTAATGAAAAACTGTTTTTT
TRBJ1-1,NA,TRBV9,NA,CASSNTRGGTEAFF,TGTGCCAGCAGCAATACGCGGGGAGGGACTGAAGCTTTCTTT
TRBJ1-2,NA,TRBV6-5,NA,CASSPLGSGGHGYTF,TGTGCCAGCAGTCCCCTTGGGTCGGGGGGCCATGGCTACACCTTC
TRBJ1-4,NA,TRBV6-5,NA,CASSYVTGTNEKLFF,TGTGCCAGCAGTTACGTTACCGGTACTAATGAAAAACTGTTTTTT
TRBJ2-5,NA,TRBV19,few,CASSSEGRAQYF,TGTGCCAGTAGTTCCGAAGGGCGGGCCCAGTACTTC
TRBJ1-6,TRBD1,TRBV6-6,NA,CASSTWTGGDSPLHF,TGTGCCAGCAGTACCTGGACAGGGGGGGATTCACCCCTCCACTTT
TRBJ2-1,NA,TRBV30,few,CAWRVAGDTEQFF,TGTGCCTGGAGGGTGGCAGGGGATACTGAGCAGTTCTTC
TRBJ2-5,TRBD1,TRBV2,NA,CASSERGRVETQYF,TGTGCCAGCAGTGAAAGGGGGCGCGTGGAGACCCAGTACTTC
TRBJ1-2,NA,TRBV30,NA,CAWSRQVNGYTF,TGTGCCTGGTCCAGACAGGTTAATGGCTACACCTTC
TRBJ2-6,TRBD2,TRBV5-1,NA,CASRPFAGVISGANVLTF,TGCGCCAGCAGACCATTTGCGGGGGTAATCTCTGGGGCCAACGTCCTGACTTTC
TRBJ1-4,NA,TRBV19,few,CASRMTASNEKLFF,TGTGCCAGTAGGATGACAGCCAGCAATGAAAAACTGTTTTTT
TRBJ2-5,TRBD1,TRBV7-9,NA,CASSWWNPHRGQETQYF,TGTGCCAGCAGCTGGTGGAACCCACACAGGGGCCAAGAGACCCAGTACTTC
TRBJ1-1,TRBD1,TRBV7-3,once,CASSSTGKSTEAFF,TGTGCCAGCAGCTCGACAGGGAAGAGCACTGAAGCTTTCTTT
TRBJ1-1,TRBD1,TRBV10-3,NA,CAIRTGQGRSEAFF,TGTGCCATCAGAACCGGACAGGGAAGAAGCGAAGCTTTCTTT
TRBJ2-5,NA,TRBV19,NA,CASSVQGLPQETQYF,TGTGCCAGTAGTGTTCAGGGGTTACCCCAAGAGACCCAGTACTTC
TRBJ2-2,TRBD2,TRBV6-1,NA,CASSESRASGTGELFF,TGTGCCAGCAGTGAAAGTAGGGCTAGCGGGACCGGGGAGCTGTTTTTT
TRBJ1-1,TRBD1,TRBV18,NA,CASSPPHGTGIAFF,TGTGCCAGCTCACCACCCCACGGGACAGGGATAGCTTTCTTT
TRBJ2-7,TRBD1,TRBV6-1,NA,CASSLTGTGYYEQYF,TGTGCCAGCAGCCTAACCGGGACAGGCTACTACGAGCAGTACTTC
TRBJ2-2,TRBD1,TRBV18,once,CASSTKTGVTGELFF,TGTGCCAGCTCAACAAAGACAGGGGTCACCGGGGAGCTGTTTTTT
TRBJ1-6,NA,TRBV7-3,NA,CASRPNQAITGYSYNSPLHF,TGTGCCAGCAGACCAAACCAGGCAATAACAGGGTACTCCTATAATTCACCCCTCCACTTT